Listed below are T cell receptor beta chains from one sample, sequenced in a study of beta chain features in type 1 diabetes. Produced via immunoSEQ multiplex PCR; TCRdb's table is partial and in-frame only. This sample has under 300,000 clones, with 16% found just once. The specimen sequenced was naive CD4+ T cells from blood. The receptors shown here come from a man aged 25 to 40 with type 1 diabetes. Both conserved end residues are part of each CDR3. A D gene is named only where the DNA matches it firmly. Clone size is not always given. Where it is, it says once, few, many or a class for expanded clones.

CDR3aa: CASSQDRAYYEQYF
abundance: NA
v_gene: TRBV4-3
d_gene: NA

CDR3aa: CASSLAPEYNEQFF
abundance: few
v_gene: TRBV7-6
d_gene: NA

CDR3aa: CSVFDPPYEQYF
abundance: few
v_gene: TRBV29-1
d_gene: NA

CDR3aa: CASSRTGFGETQYF
abundance: NA
v_gene: TRBV9
d_gene: TRBD1

CDR3aa: CASSLGLNSGYTF
abundance: few
v_gene: TRBV6-5
d_gene: NA

CDR3aa: CATSRDPAGPYGYTF
abundance: few
v_gene: TRBV15
d_gene: NA

CDR3aa: CASSQQRRSTDTQYF
abundance: few
v_gene: TRBV5-1
d_gene: NA

CDR3aa: CASSLDGNTDTQYF
abundance: NA
v_gene: TRBV7-2
d_gene: NA

CDR3aa: CASSSQGIQDEQYF
abundance: few
v_gene: TRBV7-9
d_gene: NA

CDR3aa: CSVGTNLRETQYF
abundance: NA
v_gene: TRBV29-1
d_gene: NA

CDR3aa: CARDRVSSHEQFF
abundance: NA
v_gene: TRBV19
d_gene: TRBD1

CDR3aa: CASSNPGDTEAFF
abundance: NA
v_gene: TRBV7-9
d_gene: NA

CDR3aa: CASSLGDRMGDTQYF
abundance: NA
v_gene: TRBV11-1
d_gene: NA

CDR3aa: CSAGQGENQPQHF
abundance: NA
v_gene: TRBV29-1
d_gene: TRBD1

CDR3aa: CASSLERSNEQYF
abundance: NA
v_gene: TRBV7-2
d_gene: NA

CDR3aa: CASSLGLAGSTDTQYF
abundance: few
v_gene: TRBV27
d_gene: TRBD2

CDR3aa: CASGGQGTETQYF
abundance: NA
v_gene: TRBV5-1
d_gene: TRBD1

CDR3aa: CASSPGGENTGELFF
abundance: few
v_gene: TRBV5-1
d_gene: NA

CDR3aa: CASSLADMETQYF
abundance: NA
v_gene: TRBV5-1
d_gene: NA

CDR3aa: CASSQDPERSEAFF
abundance: few
v_gene: TRBV4-2
d_gene: NA

CDR3aa: CSVRLAGEETQYF
abundance: few
v_gene: TRBV29-1
d_gene: TRBD2

CDR3aa: CASSSPRGEHYNEQFF
abundance: NA
v_gene: TRBV11-1
d_gene: TRBD2

CDR3aa: CASSPGTENIQYF
abundance: few
v_gene: TRBV7-2
d_gene: TRBD1

CDR3aa: CASSSGLAGDTQYF
abundance: few
v_gene: TRBV7-2
d_gene: TRBD2

CDR3aa: CASSSGANYEQYF
abundance: NA
v_gene: TRBV7-9
d_gene: TRBD2

CDR3aa: CASRDDGNGYTF
abundance: NA
v_gene: TRBV2
d_gene: NA

CDR3aa: CSVGSRAGSTEAFF
abundance: few
v_gene: TRBV29-1
d_gene: NA

CDR3aa: CASSVAGGAWETQYF
abundance: NA
v_gene: TRBV9
d_gene: TRBD1

CDR3aa: CSVTDRAEKLFF
abundance: few
v_gene: TRBV29-1
d_gene: TRBD1

CDR3aa: CSVERLAGYTDTQYF
abundance: few
v_gene: TRBV29-1
d_gene: TRBD2

CDR3aa: CASSLPGQAYNEQFF
abundance: NA
v_gene: TRBV28
d_gene: TRBD1

CDR3aa: CAWSVPWQGSFYGYTF
abundance: few
v_gene: TRBV30
d_gene: NA

CDR3aa: CASSPLSGVRNEQFF
abundance: few
v_gene: TRBV18
d_gene: NA

CDR3aa: CASSSLISRINEQFF
abundance: NA
v_gene: TRBV7-2
d_gene: NA

CDR3aa: CAWRELAGAADTQYF
abundance: NA
v_gene: TRBV30
d_gene: TRBD2

CDR3aa: CSVEVSAVGDTQYF
abundance: few
v_gene: TRBV29-1
d_gene: NA

CDR3aa: CASSVAGQPQETQYF
abundance: few
v_gene: TRBV9
d_gene: NA

CDR3aa: CASSVGGTSLGLTDTQYF
abundance: few
v_gene: TRBV9
d_gene: NA

CDR3aa: CASSKDSIPYEQYF
abundance: NA
v_gene: TRBV6-5
d_gene: NA

CDR3aa: CASSPGSPGTEQFF
abundance: NA
v_gene: TRBV7-2
d_gene: NA

CDR3aa: CASSQVISASQETQYF
abundance: few
v_gene: TRBV14
d_gene: NA

CDR3aa: CASSSVAEAFF
abundance: few
v_gene: TRBV18
d_gene: NA

CDR3aa: CASSVAGETQYF
abundance: NA
v_gene: TRBV9
d_gene: NA

CDR3aa: CASSSEGFKETQYF
abundance: NA
v_gene: TRBV7-9
d_gene: NA

CDR3aa: CASSEWDRDGTTGELFF
abundance: few
v_gene: TRBV9
d_gene: TRBD1

CDR3aa: CASSVGNRGGTDTQYF
abundance: few
v_gene: TRBV9
d_gene: TRBD1

CDR3aa: CSVAYFIGSGALKQFF
abundance: NA
v_gene: TRBV29-1
d_gene: NA

CDR3aa: CASSVNSGSYNEQFF
abundance: NA
v_gene: TRBV9
d_gene: TRBD2

CDR3aa: CASSHLLQGSKNIQYF
abundance: NA
v_gene: TRBV4-3
d_gene: TRBD1

CDR3aa: CASSFSTNNEKLFF
abundance: NA
v_gene: TRBV11-2
d_gene: NA

CDR3aa: CASSSDRTSGLSSYNEQFF
abundance: few
v_gene: TRBV5-1
d_gene: TRBD2

CDR3aa: CASSDLGLPNEQFF
abundance: NA
v_gene: TRBV2
d_gene: NA

CDR3aa: CASSWRRDPNEKLFF
abundance: NA
v_gene: TRBV7-2
d_gene: NA

CDR3aa: CASSLNWETQYF
abundance: few
v_gene: TRBV28
d_gene: NA

CDR3aa: CASSLAGHRKETQYF
abundance: NA
v_gene: TRBV7-2
d_gene: NA

CDR3aa: CASSRGQGSYEQYF
abundance: NA
v_gene: TRBV6-5
d_gene: TRBD1

CDR3aa: CASSPLDYRGEQFF
abundance: few
v_gene: TRBV4-1
d_gene: NA

CDR3aa: CASSSGNTEAFF
abundance: NA
v_gene: TRBV11-2
d_gene: NA

CDR3aa: CASSSGQGRTEAFF
abundance: few
v_gene: TRBV27
d_gene: TRBD1

CDR3aa: CASSLRAPDTQYF
abundance: NA
v_gene: TRBV7-3
d_gene: NA